The clone carrying this TCR beta chain was seen only a few times. Authors' data handling: Estimated nucleated cell counts came from reference gene primer amplification. The protocol was immunoSEQ multiplex PCR, while the TCRdb copy is restricted to in-frame clones and leaves out a portion. V, J and clone size were drawn from that table, and D and trimming were deduced from the DNA. The sample lists roughly 200,000 clones, about 83% seen once, with roughly 0.9% in the top ten. The sample is drawn from a study of blood T cell repertoires in COVID-19. Across the study: The United States, Italy and Spain provided the acute and convalescent COVID-19 samples. T cells, B-cell-depleted T cells, or PBMCs supplied cDNA or gDNA.

Trimming took 6 bases from V and 1 from J, leaving 12 bases between them. CDR1 is MNHEY and CDR2 is SMNVEV in the germline V gene (reference sequence). The CDR3 totals 14 residues. Sequences were obtained from peripheral blood. The genes are TRBV27 and TRBJ2-5; maybe TRBD1 (5 bases). This TCR came from a woman aged 18-35 years who had recovered from COVID-19. CDR3 sequence (DNA): TGTGCCAGCAGCTTTATGGGGCCCCAAGAGACCCAGTACTTC. Its translation: CASSFMGPQETQYF.